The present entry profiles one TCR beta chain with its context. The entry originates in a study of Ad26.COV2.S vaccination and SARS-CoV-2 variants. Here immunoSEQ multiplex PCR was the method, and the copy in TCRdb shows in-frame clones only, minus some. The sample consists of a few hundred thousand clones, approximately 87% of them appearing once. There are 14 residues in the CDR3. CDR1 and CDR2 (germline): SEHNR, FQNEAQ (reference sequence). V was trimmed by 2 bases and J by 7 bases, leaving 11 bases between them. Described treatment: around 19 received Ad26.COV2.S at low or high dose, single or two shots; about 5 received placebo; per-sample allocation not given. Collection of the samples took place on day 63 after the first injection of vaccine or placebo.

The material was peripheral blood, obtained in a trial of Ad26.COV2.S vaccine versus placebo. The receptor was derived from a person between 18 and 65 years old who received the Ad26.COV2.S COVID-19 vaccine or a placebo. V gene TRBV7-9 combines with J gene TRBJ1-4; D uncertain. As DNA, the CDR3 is TGTGCCAGCAGCTTAAAAGGGTGGGGTGAAAAACTGTTTTTT. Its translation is CASSLKGWGEKLFF.